These T cell receptor beta chains were read from a single sample in a study of patients and donors after allogeneic stem cell transplantation. Using its own MiXCR run on the RT-PCR reads, TCRdb lists one record per CDR3 protein. The table has 85,000 to 90,000 distinct CDR3 sequences, approximately 49% seen once; the top ten hold 60% to 75%. Sequencing used blood, either unsorted or a sorted T cell fraction (not recorded which). These receptors were collected from a human donor who was either an allogeneic HSCT recipient or a stem cell or donor lymphocyte infusion donor (not recorded which). It is not recorded whose cells these are; they may come from a transplant donor. Both conserved end residues are part of each CDR3. A D gene is named only where the DNA matches it firmly. The size entry is marked missing in some rows and otherwise reads once, few, many or a size class.

TRBD1,TRBJ1-1,NA,TRBV28,TGTGCCAGCAGTTTACGTGACAGGGCGAACACTGAAGCTTTCTTT,CASSLRDRANTEAFF
NA,TRBJ1-3,NA,TRBV4-3,TGCGCCAGCAGCCCAGGGCCTGGAAACACCATATATTTT,CASSPGPGNTIYF
TRBD1,TRBJ2-1,NA,TRBV29-1,TGCAGCGCAGGGGGCGCAGGGAATGAGCAGTTCTTC,CSAGGAGNEQFF
NA,TRBJ2-3,NA,TRBV10-3,TGTGCCATCAGTGAAGCCAGGGAGGACACAGATACGCAGTATTTT,CAISEAREDTDTQYF
NA,TRBJ1-3,NA,TRBV15,TGTGCCACCAGCAGGCAGGCGGTTCGCTCTGGAAACACCATATATTTT,CATSRQAVRSGNTIYF
NA,TRBJ1-3,NA,TRBV28,TGTGCCAGCAGTTTCAGGGAGAGGTGGGGAAACACCATATATTTT,CASSFRERWGNTIYF
TRBD1,TRBJ1-2,NA,TRBV7-2,TGTGCCAGCAGTCTCAACAGGGGGCACTATGGCTACACCTTC,CASSLNRGHYGYTF
NA,TRBJ1-4,NA,TRBV29-1,TGCAGCGTACCTGCGGGGGAAAATGAAAAACTGTTTTTT,CSVPAGENEKLFF
NA,TRBJ1-1,few,TRBV4-1,TGCGCCAGCAGCCAAGATAGGACACTACACACTGAAGCTTTCTTT,CASSQDRTLHTEAFF
NA,TRBJ1-5,NA,TRBV20-1,TGCAGTGCAACGGGGGGACCGTCGAGTGACGCTAGCAATCAGCCCCAGCATTTT,CSATGGPSSDASNQPQHF
NA,TRBJ1-3,few,TRBV12-3/TRBV12-4,TGTGCCAGCAGAAGTTATGGTACAGGGTATGGAAACACCATATATTTT,CASRSYGTGYGNTIYF
NA,TRBJ1-3,NA,TRBV12-3/TRBV12-4,TGTGCCAGTCGGACAGCCTCTGGAAACACCATATATTTT,CASRTASGNTIYF
NA,TRBJ1-1,NA,TRBV27,TGTGCCAGCAGTCGCCGGGCGGTCACTGAAGCTTTCTTT,CASSRRAVTEAFF
TRBD1,TRBJ2-5,NA,TRBV29-1,TGCAGCGTTGTACAGGGGTACCAAGAGACCCAGTACTTC,CSVVQGYQETQYF
NA,TRBJ1-5,NA,TRBV7-9,TGTGCCAGCAGCTTTGCTAGCAATCAGCCCCAGCATTTT,CASSFASNQPQHF
NA,TRBJ1-4,NA,TRBV7-2,TGTGCCAGCAGCTTATTAGGCCTCGAAAAACTGTTTTTT,CASSLLGLEKLFF
NA,TRBJ2-1,NA,TRBV4-3,TGCGCCAGCAGCCAAGATCTGCGGGGACTCAATGAGCAGTTCTTC,CASSQDLRGLNEQFF
NA,TRBJ1-6,few,TRBV5-6,TGTGCCAGCAGCACGACTCAGGGATTCAATTCACCCCTCCACTTT,CASSTTQGFNSPLHF
NA,TRBJ2-1,once,TRBV7-6,TGTGCCAGCAGCTTAGCCTACAATGAGCAGTTCTTC,CASSLAYNEQFF
TRBD1,TRBJ1-1,NA,TRBV6-5,TGTGCCAGCAGGCCCCCATGGACAGGGCCCACTGAAGCTTTCTTT,CASRPPWTGPTEAFF
NA,TRBJ1-4,NA,TRBV20-1,TGCAGTGCTCTTCCGACAGGCCCTCTCAATGAAAAACTGTTTTTT,CSALPTGPLNEKLFF
TRBD2,TRBJ2-1,NA,TRBV3-1,TGTGCCAGCAGCCAAGTTTCTAGCGGGAGGGCCAAGTTCGTATATGAGCAGTTCTTC,CASSQVSSGRAKFVYEQFF
TRBD1,TRBJ2-5,NA,TRBV12-3/TRBV12-4,TGTGCCAGCAGCCCAGGACAGGGCAGGGAAGAGACCCAGTACTTC,CASSPGQGREETQYF
NA,TRBJ1-2,NA,TRBV27,TGTGCCAGCAGTTTATACCCAGGGGACAACTATGGCTACACCTTC,CASSLYPGDNYGYTF
TRBD1,TRBJ1-1,NA,TRBV3-1,TGTGCCAGCAGCCCTCCCCGACAGGGGGCGACTGAAGCTTTCTTT,CASSPPRQGATEAFF
NA,TRBJ1-1,few,TRBV4-3,TGCGCCAGCAGCCAAGATCGAACTGGATTGGGGACTGAAGCTTTCTTT,CASSQDRTGLGTEAFF